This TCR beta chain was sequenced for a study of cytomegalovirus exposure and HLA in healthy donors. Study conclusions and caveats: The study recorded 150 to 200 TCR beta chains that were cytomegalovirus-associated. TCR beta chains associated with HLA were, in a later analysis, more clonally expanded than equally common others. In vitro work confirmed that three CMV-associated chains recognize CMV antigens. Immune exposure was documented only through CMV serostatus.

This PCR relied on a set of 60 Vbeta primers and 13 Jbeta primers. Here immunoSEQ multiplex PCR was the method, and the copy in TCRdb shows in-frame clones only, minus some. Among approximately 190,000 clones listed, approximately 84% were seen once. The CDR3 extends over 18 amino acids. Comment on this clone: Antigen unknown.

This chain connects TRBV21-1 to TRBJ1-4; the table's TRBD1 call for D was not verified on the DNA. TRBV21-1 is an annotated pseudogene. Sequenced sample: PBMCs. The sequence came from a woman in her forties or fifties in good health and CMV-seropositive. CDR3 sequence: CASSKRKGQTEANEKLFF. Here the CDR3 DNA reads TGTGCCAGCAGCAAAAGGAAGGGACAGACGGAGGCTAATGAAAAACTGTTTTTT.